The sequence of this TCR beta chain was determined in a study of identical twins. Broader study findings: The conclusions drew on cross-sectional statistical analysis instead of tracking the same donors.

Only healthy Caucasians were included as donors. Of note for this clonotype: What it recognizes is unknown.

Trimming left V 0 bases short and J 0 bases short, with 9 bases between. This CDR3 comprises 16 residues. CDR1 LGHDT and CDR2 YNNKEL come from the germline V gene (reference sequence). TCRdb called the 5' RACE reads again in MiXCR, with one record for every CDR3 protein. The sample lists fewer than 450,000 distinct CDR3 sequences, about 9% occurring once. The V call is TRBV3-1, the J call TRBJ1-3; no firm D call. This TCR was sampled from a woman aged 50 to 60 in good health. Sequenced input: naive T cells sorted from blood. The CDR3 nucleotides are TGTGCCAGCAGCCAAGATGTGGTCCTCTCTGGAAACACCATATATTTT. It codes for CASSQDVVLSGNTIYF.